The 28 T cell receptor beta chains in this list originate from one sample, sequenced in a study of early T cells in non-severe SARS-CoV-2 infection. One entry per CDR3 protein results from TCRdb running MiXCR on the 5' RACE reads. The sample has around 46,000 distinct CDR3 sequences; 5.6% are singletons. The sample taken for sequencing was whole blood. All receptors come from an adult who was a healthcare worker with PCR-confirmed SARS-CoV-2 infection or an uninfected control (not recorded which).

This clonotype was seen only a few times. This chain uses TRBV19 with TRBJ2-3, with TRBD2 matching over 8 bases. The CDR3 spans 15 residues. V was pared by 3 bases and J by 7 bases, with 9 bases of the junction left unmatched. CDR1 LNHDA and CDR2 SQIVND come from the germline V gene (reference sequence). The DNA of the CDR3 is TGTGCCAGTAGTATGGCTGCGACTAGCGAGCATACGCAGTATTTT. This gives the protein CASSMAATSEHTQYF.

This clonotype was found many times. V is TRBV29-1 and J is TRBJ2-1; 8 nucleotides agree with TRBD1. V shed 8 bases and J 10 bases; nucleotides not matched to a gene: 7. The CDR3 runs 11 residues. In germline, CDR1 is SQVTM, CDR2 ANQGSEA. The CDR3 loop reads CSFRGRREQFF. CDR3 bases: TGCAGCTTCAGGGGGCGGCGGGAGCAGTTCTTC.

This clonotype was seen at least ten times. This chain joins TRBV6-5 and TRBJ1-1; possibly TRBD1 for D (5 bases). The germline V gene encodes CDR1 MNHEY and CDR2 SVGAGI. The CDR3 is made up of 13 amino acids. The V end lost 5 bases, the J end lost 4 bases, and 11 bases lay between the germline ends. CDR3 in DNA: TGTGCCAGCAGTAACCCGCAGGGCACTGAAGCTTTCTTT. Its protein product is CASSNPQGTEAFF.

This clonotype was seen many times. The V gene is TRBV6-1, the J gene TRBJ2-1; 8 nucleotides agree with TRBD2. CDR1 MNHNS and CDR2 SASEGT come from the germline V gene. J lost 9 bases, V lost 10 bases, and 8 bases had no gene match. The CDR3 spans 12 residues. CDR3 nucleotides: TGTGCCATCCAGCGGGAGATTTTTGAGCAGTTCTTC. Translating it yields CAIQREIFEQFF.

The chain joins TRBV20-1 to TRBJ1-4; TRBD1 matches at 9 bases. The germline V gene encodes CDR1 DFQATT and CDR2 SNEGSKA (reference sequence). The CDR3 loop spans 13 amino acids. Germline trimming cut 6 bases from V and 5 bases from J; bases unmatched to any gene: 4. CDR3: CSAWTGENEKLFF. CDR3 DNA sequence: TGCAGTGCATGGACAGGGGAAAATGAAAAACTGTTTTTT.

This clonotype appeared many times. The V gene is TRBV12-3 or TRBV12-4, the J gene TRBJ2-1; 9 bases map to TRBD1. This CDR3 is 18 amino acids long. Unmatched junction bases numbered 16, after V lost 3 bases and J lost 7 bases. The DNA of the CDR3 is TGTGCCAGCAGTTTGCTACTCGCCGGGACAGGGTCGGGGAATGAGCAGTTCTTC. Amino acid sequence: CASSLLLAGTGSGNEQFF.

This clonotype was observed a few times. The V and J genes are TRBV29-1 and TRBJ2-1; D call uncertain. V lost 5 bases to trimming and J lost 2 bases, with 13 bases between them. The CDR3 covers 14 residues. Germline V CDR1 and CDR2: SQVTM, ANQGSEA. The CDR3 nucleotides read TGCAGCGTTCCCGCGGCTGCGGCCTACAATGAGCAGTTCTTC. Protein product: CSVPAAAAYNEQFF.

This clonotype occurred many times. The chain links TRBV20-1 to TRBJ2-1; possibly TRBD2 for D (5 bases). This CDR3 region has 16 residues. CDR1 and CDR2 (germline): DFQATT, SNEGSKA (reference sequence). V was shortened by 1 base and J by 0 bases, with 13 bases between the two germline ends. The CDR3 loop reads CSARGEDGSSYNEQFF. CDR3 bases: TGCAGTGCTAGAGGAGAGGATGGGAGCTCCTACAATGAGCAGTTCTTC.

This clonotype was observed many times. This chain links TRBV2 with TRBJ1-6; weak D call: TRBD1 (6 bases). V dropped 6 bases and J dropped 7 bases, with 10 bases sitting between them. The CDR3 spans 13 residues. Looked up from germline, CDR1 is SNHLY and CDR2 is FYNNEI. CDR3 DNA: TGTGCCAGCAGGGGAGGGGGGAATTCACCCCTCCACTTT. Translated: CASRGGGNSPLHF.

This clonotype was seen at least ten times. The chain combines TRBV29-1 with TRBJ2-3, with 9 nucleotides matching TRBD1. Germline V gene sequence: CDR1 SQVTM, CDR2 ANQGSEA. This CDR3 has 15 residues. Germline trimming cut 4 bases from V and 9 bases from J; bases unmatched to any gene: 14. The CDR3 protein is CSVAMTGGNRGTQYF. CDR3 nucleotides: TGCAGCGTTGCTATGACAGGGGGTAACAGAGGGACGCAGTATTTT.

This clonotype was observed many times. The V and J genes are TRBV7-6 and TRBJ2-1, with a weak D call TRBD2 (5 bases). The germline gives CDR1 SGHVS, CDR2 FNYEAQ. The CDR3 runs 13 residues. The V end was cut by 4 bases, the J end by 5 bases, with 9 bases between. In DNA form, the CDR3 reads TGTGCCAGCAGCTCGGGATCTGACAATGAGCAGTTCTTC. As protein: CASSSGSDNEQFF.

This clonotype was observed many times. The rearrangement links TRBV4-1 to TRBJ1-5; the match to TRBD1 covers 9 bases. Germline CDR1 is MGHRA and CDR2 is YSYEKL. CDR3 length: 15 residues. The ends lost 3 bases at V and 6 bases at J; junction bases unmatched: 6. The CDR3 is CASSQGDREGQPQHF. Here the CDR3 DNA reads TGCGCCAGCAGCCAGGGGGACAGGGAGGGTCAGCCCCAGCATTTT.

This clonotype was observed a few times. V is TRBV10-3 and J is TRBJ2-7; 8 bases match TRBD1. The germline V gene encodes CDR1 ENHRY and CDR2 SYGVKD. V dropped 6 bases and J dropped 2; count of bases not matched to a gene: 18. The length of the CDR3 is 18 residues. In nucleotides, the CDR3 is TGTGCCATCAGCGCCGGGACAGGTTTTACTGCGGGTACCTACGAGCAGTACTTC. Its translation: CAISAGTGFTAGTYEQYF.

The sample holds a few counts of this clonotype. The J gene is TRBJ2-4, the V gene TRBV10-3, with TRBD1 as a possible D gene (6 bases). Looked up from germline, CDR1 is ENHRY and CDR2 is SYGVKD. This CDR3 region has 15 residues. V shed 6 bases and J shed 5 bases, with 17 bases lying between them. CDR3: CAISDLRDKQNIQYF. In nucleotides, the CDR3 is TGTGCCATCAGCGACCTTAGGGACAAACAAAACATTCAGTACTTC.

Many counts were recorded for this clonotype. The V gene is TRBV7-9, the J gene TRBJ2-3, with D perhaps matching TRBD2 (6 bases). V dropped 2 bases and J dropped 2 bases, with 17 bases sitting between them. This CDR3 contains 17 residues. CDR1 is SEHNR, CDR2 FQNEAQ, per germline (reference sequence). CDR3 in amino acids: CASSLSVGGPFTDTQYF. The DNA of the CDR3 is TGTGCCAGCAGCTTAAGCGTTGGAGGGCCCTTCACAGATACGCAGTATTTT.

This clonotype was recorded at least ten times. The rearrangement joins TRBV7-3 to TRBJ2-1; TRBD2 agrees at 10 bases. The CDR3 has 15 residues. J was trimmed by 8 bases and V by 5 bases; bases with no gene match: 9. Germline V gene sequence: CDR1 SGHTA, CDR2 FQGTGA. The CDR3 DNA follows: TGTGCCAGCAGCCCTAGCGGGGGCGCCGGGTATGAGCAGTTCTTC. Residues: CASSPSGGAGYEQFF.

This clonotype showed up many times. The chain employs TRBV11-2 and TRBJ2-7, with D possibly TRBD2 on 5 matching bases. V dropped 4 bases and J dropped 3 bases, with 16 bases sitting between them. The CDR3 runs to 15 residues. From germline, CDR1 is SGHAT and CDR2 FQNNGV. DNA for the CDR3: TGTGCCAGCAGCTCCGATGGACTTACCGTCTACGAGCAGTACTTC. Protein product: CASSSDGLTVYEQYF.

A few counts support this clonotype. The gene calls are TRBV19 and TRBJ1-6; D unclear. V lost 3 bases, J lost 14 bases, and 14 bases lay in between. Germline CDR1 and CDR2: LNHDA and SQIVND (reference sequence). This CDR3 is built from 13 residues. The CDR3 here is CASSIGMVTTLHF. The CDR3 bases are TGTGCCAGTAGTATTGGAATGGTGACCACCCTCCACTTT. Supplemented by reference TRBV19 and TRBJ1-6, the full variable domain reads DGGITQSPKYLFRKEGQNVTLSCEQNLNHDAMYWYRQDPGQGLRLIYYSQIVNDFQKGDIAEGYSVSREKKESFPLTVTSAQKNPTAFYLCASSIGMVTTLHFGNGTRLTVT.

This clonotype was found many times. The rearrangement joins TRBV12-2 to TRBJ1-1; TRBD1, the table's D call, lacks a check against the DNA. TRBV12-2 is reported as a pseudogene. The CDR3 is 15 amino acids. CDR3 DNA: TGTGCAAGTCGCTCCCCCGGGGCGTTGAACACTGAAGCTTTCTTT. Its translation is CASRSPGALNTEAFF.

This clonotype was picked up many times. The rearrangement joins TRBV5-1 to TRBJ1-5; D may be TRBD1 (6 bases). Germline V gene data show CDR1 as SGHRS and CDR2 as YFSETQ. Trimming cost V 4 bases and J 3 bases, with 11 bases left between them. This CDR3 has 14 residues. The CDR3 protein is CASSLTGSNQPQHF. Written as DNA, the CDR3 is TGCGCCAGCAGCCTTACAGGGTCCAATCAGCCCCAGCATTTT.

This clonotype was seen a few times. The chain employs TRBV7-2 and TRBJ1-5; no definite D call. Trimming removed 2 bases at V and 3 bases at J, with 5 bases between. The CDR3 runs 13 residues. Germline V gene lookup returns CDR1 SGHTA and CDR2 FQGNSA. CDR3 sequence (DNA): TGTGCCAGCAGCTTAATCGACAATCAGCCCCAGCATTTT. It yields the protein CASSLIDNQPQHF.

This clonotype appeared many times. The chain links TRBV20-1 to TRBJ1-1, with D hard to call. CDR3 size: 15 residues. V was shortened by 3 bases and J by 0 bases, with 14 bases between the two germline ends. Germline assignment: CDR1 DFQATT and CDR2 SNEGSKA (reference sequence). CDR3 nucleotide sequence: TGCAGTGCTAGCCCCTCCCGAGGAGTGAACACTGAAGCTTTCTTT. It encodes CSASPSRGVNTEAFF.

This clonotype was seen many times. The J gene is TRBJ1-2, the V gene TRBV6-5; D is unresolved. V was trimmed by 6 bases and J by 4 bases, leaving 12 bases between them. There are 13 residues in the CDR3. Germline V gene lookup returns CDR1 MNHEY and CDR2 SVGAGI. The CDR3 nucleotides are TGTGCCAGCAGAAGACCCGGCGCCTATGGCTACACCTTC. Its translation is CASRRPGAYGYTF.

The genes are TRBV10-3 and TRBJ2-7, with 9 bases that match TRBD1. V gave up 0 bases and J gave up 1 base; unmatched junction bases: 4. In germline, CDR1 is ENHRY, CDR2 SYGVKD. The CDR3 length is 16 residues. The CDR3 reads CAISESGQGLSYEQYF. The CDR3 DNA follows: TGTGCCATCAGTGAGTCGGGACAGGGACTATCCTACGAGCAGTACTTC.

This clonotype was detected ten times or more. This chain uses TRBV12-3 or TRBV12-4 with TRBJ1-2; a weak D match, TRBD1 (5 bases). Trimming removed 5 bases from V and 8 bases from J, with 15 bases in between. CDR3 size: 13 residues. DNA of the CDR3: TGTGCCAGCAGTGGGGGTCAGGGTGGAGGCTACACCTTC. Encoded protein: CASSGGQGGGYTF.

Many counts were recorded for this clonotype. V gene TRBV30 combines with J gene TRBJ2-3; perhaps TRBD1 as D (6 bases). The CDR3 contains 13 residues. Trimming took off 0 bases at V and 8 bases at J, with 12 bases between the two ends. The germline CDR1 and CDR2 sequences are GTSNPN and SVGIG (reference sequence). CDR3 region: CAWSVQGGGTQYF. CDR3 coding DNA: TGTGCCTGGAGTGTACAAGGGGGTGGTACGCAGTATTTT.

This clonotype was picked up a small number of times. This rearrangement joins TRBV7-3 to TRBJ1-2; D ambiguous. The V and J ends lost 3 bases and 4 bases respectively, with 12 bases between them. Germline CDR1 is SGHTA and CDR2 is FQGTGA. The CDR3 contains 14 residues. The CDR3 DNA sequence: TGTGCCAGCAGCTTCGAGGCGCAATCCTATGGCTACACCTTC. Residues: CASSFEAQSYGYTF.

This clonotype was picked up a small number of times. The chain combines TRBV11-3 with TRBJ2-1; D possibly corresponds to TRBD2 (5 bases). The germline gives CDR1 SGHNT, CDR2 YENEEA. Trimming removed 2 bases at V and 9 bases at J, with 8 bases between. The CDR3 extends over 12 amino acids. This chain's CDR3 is CASSLNEGEQFF. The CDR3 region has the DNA TGTGCCAGCAGCTTAAATGAGGGTGAGCAGTTCTTC.